A selection of T cell receptor beta chains follows, all from one sample in a study of T-cell reconstitution after alpha-beta-depleted transplantation in children. TCRdb re-called the PCR reads with MiXCR, one entry per CDR3 protein. The sample carries 250,000 to 300,000 distinct CDR3 sequences, around 10% recorded once. The specimen comprised peripheral blood, sampled 180 days after TCRalphabeta/CD19-depleted stem cell transplant. These receptors all come from a male patient between 2 and 15 years old who had a stem cell transplant for chronic granulomatous disease, so the T cells may come from the graft donor. Each CDR3 is given with its conserved first and last residue. A D gene is named only where the DNA matches it firmly. Rows give clone size only sometimes, using once, few, many, or a class for an expanded clone.

j_call v_call d_call clone_size cdr3_aa cdr3_nt
TRBJ2-2 TRBV6-5 . many CASSYTGTTANTGELFF TGTGCCAGCAGTTACACTGGGACAACAGCGAACACCGGGGAGCTGTTTTTT
TRBJ2-1 TRBV7-8 TRBD2 few CASSFGGGYNEQFF TGTGCCAGCAGCTTCGGGGGGGGGTACAATGAGCAGTTCTTC
TRBJ2-7 TRBV27 TRBD1 many CASSFYRGTYEQYF TGTGCCAGCAGTTTCTACAGGGGTACCTACGAGCAGTACTTC
TRBJ2-2 TRBV9 TRBD2 many CASSVGSAGPNTGELFF TGTGCCAGCAGCGTAGGGTCAGCGGGACCGAACACCGGGGAGCTGTTTTTT
TRBJ2-1 TRBV7-2 . many CASSPRGSSSYNEQFF TGTGCCAGCAGCCCCCGGGGGTCATCCTCCTACAATGAGCAGTTCTTC
TRBJ2-5 TRBV5-6 TRBD2 many CASSGTSGETQYF TGTGCCAGCAGCGGGACTAGCGGGGAGACCCAGTACTTC
TRBJ2-1 TRBV28 . many CASSGPMLYNEQFF TGTGCCAGCAGCGGGCCAATGCTCTACAATGAGCAGTTCTTC
TRBJ2-1 TRBV6-1 . many CASSPRSAGFLGYNEQFF TGTGCCAGCAGCCCGCGTTCCGCTGGGTTCTTAGGCTACAATGAGCAGTTCTTC
TRBJ2-7 TRBV14 . many CASSQGSSEQYF TGTGCCAGCAGCCAAGGAAGCTCTGAGCAGTACTTC
TRBJ2-1 TRBV20-1 TRBD1 many CSARTGVGNEQFF TGCAGTGCTCGGACAGGGGTGGGGAATGAGCAGTTCTTC
TRBJ2-1 TRBV12-3/TRBV12-4 TRBD2 many CASSLGLAASEQFF TGTGCCAGCAGTTTAGGACTAGCGGCTAGTGAGCAGTTCTTC
TRBJ1-1 TRBV7-2 TRBD1 many CASSFGDRGYTEAFF TGTGCCAGCAGCTTTGGGGACAGGGGATACACTGAAGCTTTCTTT
TRBJ2-7 TRBV12-5 TRBD1 many CASGLDSKTGDYSLEQYF TGTGCTAGTGGTTTGGATTCAAAAACAGGGGATTACTCCCTCGAGCAGTACTTC
TRBJ2-3 TRBV28 TRBD2 many CASSQPSGGTDTQYF TGTGCCAGCAGTCAACCTAGCGGAGGCACAGATACGCAGTATTTT
TRBJ2-7 TRBV12-3/TRBV12-4 TRBD2 many CASSLSGITSYEQYF TGTGCCAGCAGTCTGAGCGGGATCACCTCCTACGAGCAGTACTTC
TRBJ2-5 TRBV7-2 . many CASSLSSQQETQYF TGTGCCAGCAGCTTATCGAGTCAACAAGAGACCCAGTACTTC
TRBJ2-1 TRBV20-1 . many CSARGSANRRNEQFF TGCAGTGCTAGAGGGTCGGCTAATCGGAGGAATGAGCAGTTCTTC
TRBJ1-2 TRBV4-1 TRBD1 . CASSQLTGDGYTF TGCGCCAGCAGCCAACTGACAGGGGATGGCTACACCTTC
TRBJ2-7 TRBV20-1 TRBD2 medium-sized CSARGTSGIYEQYF TGCAGTGCTAGAGGGACTAGCGGGATCTACGAGCAGTACTTC
TRBJ2-7 TRBV12-3/TRBV12-4 TRBD1 many CASSFPGGQTYEQYF TGTGCCAGCAGTTTTCCAGGGGGCCAAACCTACGAGCAGTACTTC
TRBJ1-1 TRBV3-1 . few CASSQDAGGRYTEAFF TGTGCCAGCAGCCAAGATGCGGGAGGACGGTACACCGAAGCTTTCTTT
TRBJ1-5 TRBV6-2/TRBV6-3 . many CASSSDSYQPQHF TGTGCCAGCAGCTCCGACAGTTATCAGCCCCAGCATTTT
TRBJ2-7 TRBV29-1 . many CSVELRGEGYEQYF TGCAGCGTTGAACTAAGGGGCGAGGGGTACGAGCAGTACTTC
TRBJ2-5 TRBV20-1 TRBD1 many CSARVDRGRLETQYF TGCAGTGCTAGAGTAGACAGGGGGCGCTTGGAGACCCAGTACTTC
TRBJ2-7 TRBV30 . . CAWSPRRTEQYF TGTGCCTGGAGCCCTCGCAGAACCGAGCAGTACTTC
TRBJ2-5 TRBV12-3/TRBV12-4 TRBD2 many CASSWGALASGGQETQYF TGTGCCAGCAGCTGGGGTGCTTTGGCTAGCGGGGGTCAAGAGACCCAGTACTTC
TRBJ2-1 TRBV9 . many CASSAPIYNEQFF TGTGCCAGCAGCGCACCAATCTACAATGAGCAGTTCTTC
TRBJ2-7 TRBV29-1 . many CSVVQHYEQYF TGCAGCGTTGTACAGCACTACGAGCAGTACTTC
TRBJ2-1 TRBV20-1 . . CSRARSSYNEQFF TGCAGTAGAGCCCGGAGCTCCTACAATGAGCAGTTCTTC
TRBJ2-7 TRBV3-1 . many CASSPFQRSYEQYF TGTGCCAGCAGCCCTTTCCAGAGATCCTACGAGCAGTACTTC
TRBJ2-1 TRBV20-1 . many CSARGRNAASYNEQFF TGCAGTGCTAGAGGCCGTAACGCGGCCTCCTACAATGAGCAGTTCTTC
TRBJ2-3 TRBV4-1 TRBD2 many CASQNPGTTPPSDTQYF TGCGCCTCTCAAAACCCGGGGACTACCCCACCATCCGATACGCAGTATTTT
TRBJ2-2 TRBV2 . many CASSDWTANTGELFF TGTGCCAGCAGTGACTGGACAGCAAACACCGGGGAGCTGTTTTTT
TRBJ2-3 TRBV6-1 TRBD2 . CATEAGGSTDTQYF TGTGCCACCGAGGCGGGAGGGAGCACAGATACGCAGTATTTT
TRBJ1-5 TRBV7-2 . many CASSLDSGVQPQHF TGTGCCAGCAGCTTAGATTCAGGGGTTCAGCCCCAGCATTTT
TRBJ2-6 TRBV18 . . CASSPTRTVLSGANVLTF TGTGCCAGCTCTCCAACGAGGACAGTCCTGTCTGGGGCCAACGTCCTGACTTTC
TRBJ1-1 TRBV7-2 TRBD1 many CASSSRTGPSEAFF TGTGCCAGCAGCTCCCGGACAGGACCTTCTGAAGCTTTCTTT
TRBJ2-7 TRBV20-1 . many CSARVSLGSYEQYF TGCAGTGCTAGAGTGTCCTTAGGGTCCTACGAGCAGTACTTC
TRBJ1-2 TRBV7-9 . many CASSFRQVYGYTF TGTGCCAGCAGCTTCCGACAGGTCTATGGCTACACCTTC
TRBJ2-5 TRBV7-2 TRBD2 many CASSNIAGGRETQYF TGTGCCAGCAGCAACATAGCGGGGGGGCGAGAGACCCAGTACTTC
TRBJ1-3 TRBV5-1 TRBD1 many CASSPRDSSSSGNTIYF TGCGCCAGCAGCCCCCGGGACAGCTCTTCCTCTGGAAACACCATATATTTT
TRBJ2-5 TRBV6-5 . many CASSYQGAQYF TGTGCCAGCAGTTACCAGGGTGCCCAGTACTTC
TRBJ1-6 TRBV4-1 TRBD1 many CASSHPTGRASPLHF TGCGCCAGCAGCCATCCGACAGGGCGGGCTTCACCCCTCCACTTT
TRBJ2-3 TRBV12-3/TRBV12-4 . many CASSFVDTQYF TGTGCCAGCAGTTTTGTAGATACGCAGTATTTT
TRBJ2-2 TRBV20-1 . many CSARVTGTAGELFF TGCAGTGCTAGAGTGACGGGAACGGCTGGGGAGCTGTTTTTT
TRBJ2-2 TRBV19 . few CASSMGVLGELFF TGTGCCAGTAGTATGGGGGTTCTCGGGGAGCTGTTTTTT
TRBJ1-1 TRBV12-3/TRBV12-4 TRBD1 many CASSPQGALNTEAFF TGTGCCAGCAGCCCACAGGGGGCTTTGAACACTGAAGCTTTCTTT
TRBJ1-5 TRBV20-1 TRBD1 many CSARDRTGLSNQPQHF TGCAGTGCTAGAGATCGGACAGGACTTAGCAATCAGCCCCAGCATTTT
TRBJ2-1 TRBV5-1 . many CASSLAGTNEQFF TGCGCCAGCAGCTTAGCGGGTACCAATGAGCAGTTCTTC
TRBJ2-3 TRBV12-3/TRBV12-4 . many CASSSGDTQYF TGTGCCAGCAGTTCCGGAGATACGCAGTATTTT
TRBJ2-2 TRBV7-9 . many CASQSALPGELFF TGTGCCAGCCAGAGTGCCCTACCCGGGGAGCTGTTTTTT
TRBJ2-1 TRBV12-3/TRBV12-4 TRBD2 many CASSKRSGSHNEQFF TGTGCCAGCAGCAAAAGGAGCGGGAGTCACAATGAGCAGTTCTTC
TRBJ2-7 TRBV30 TRBD2 . CAWTATSGRYKQYF TGTGCCTGGACGGCTACTAGCGGGAGATACAAGCAGTACTTC
TRBJ2-1 TRBV5-1 TRBD1 many CASSLGQGAINEQFF TGCGCCAGCAGCTTGGGACAGGGGGCTATCAATGAGCAGTTCTTC
TRBJ2-2 TRBV7-6 . many CASSPLLEAGELFF TGTGCCAGCAGCCCCCTACTAGAGGCCGGGGAGCTGTTTTTT
TRBJ2-4 TRBV14 . . CASSQESGEKNIQYF TGTGCCAGCAGCCAAGAATCCGGGGAGAAAAACATTCAGTACTTC
TRBJ2-3 TRBV12-3/TRBV12-4 TRBD2 many CASSYSAGRVDLGSTDTQYF TGTGCCAGCAGCTACTCAGCGGGAAGGGTAGACTTAGGTTCCACAGATACGCAGTATTTT
TRBJ2-5 TRBV7-9 TRBD2 many CASSSTGLAGEETQYF TGTGCCAGCAGCTCTACGGGACTAGCGGGAGAAGAGACCCAGTACTTC
TRBJ2-5 TRBV11-2 . many CASSSTHGRETQYF TGTGCCAGCAGCTCAACTCACGGGCGGGAGACCCAGTACTTC